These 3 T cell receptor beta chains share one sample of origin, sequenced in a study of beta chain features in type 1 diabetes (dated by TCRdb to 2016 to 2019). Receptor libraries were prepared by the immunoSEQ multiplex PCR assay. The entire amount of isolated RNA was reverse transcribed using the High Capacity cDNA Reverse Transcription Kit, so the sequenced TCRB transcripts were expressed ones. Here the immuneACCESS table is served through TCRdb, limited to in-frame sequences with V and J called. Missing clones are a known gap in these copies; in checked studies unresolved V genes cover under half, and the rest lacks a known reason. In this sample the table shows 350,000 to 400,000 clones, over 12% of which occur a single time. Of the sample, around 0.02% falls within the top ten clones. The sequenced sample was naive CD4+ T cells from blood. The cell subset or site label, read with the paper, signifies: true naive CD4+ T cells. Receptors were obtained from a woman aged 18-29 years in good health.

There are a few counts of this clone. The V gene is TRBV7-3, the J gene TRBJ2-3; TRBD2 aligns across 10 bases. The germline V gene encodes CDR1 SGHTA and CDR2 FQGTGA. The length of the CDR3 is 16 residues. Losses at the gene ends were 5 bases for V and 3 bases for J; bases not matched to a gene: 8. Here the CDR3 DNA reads TGTGCCAGCAGCCTACCTAGCGGGAGAAGGACAGATACGCAGTATTTT. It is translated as CASSLPSGRRTDTQYF. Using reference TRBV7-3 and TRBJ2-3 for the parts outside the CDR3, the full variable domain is GAGVSQTPSNKVTEKGKYVELRCDPISGHTALYWYRQSLGQGPEFLIYFQGTGAADDSGLPNDRFFAVRPEGSVSTLKIQRTERGDSAVYLCASSLPSGRRTDTQYFGPGTRLTVL.

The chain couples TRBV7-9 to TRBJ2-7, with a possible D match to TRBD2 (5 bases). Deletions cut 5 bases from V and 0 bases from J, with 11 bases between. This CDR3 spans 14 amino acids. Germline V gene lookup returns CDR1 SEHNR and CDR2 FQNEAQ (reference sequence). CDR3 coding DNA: TGTGCCAGCAGCCCTAGGACTGACTCCTACGAGCAGTACTTC. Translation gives CASSPRTDSYEQYF.

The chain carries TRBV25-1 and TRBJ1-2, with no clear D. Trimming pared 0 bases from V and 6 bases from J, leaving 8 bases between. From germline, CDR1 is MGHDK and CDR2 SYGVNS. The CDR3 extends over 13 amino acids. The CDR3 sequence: CASSEYLGHGYTF. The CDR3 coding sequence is TGTGCCAGCAGTGAATATTTGGGCCATGGCTACACCTTC.